The T cell receptor beta chain under discussion was sequenced for a study of T cells after somatic rescue of genetic block. Assay: immunoSEQ multiplex PCR; the TCRdb copy retains only in-frame clones and omits some. The sample yields 67,000 or so clones, approximately 91% seen once. Trimming took off 1 base at V and 2 bases at J, with 10 bases between the two ends. This CDR3 comprises 15 residues. Germline loops: CDR1 SGHRS, CDR2 YFSETQ. The sample comprised peripheral blood mononuclear cells (PBMCs). The chain uses TRBV5-1 and TRBJ1-5, with a possible D match to TRBD1 (5 bases). The receptor was derived from a man aged 30 to 39. The CDR3, as DNA: TGCGCCAGCAGCTTGCAGGGCTACGGCAATCAGCCCCAGCATTTT. Its protein product is CASSLQGYGNQPQHF.